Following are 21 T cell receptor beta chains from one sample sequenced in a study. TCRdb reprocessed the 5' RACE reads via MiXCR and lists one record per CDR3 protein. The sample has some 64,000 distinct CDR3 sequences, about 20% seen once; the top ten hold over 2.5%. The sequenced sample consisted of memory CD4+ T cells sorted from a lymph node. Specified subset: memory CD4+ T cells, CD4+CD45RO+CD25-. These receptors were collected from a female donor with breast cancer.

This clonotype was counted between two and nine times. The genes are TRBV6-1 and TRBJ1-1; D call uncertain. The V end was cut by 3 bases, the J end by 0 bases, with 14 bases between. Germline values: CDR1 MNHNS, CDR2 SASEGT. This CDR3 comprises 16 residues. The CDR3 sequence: CASSDARVRVNTEAFF. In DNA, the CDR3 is TGTGCCAGCAGTGATGCTCGGGTGAGGGTGAACACTGAAGCTTTCTTT.

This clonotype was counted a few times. The CDR3 DNA reads as TGTGCCAGCAGCGTAGAGCCAGAGCAAGATACGCAGTATTTT. Encoded protein: CASSVEPEQDTQYF. The chain employs TRBV9 and TRBJ2-3; D call uncertain. CDR1 is SGDLS, CDR2 YYNGEE, per germline. The CDR3 has 14 residues. V lost 0 bases to trimming and J lost 5 bases, with 10 bases between them.

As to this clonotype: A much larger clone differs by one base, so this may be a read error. The CDR3: CASSLEAVGLGNEQFF. The CDR3 region has the DNA TGCGCCAGCAGCTTGGAAGCAGTAGGGTTGGGCAATGAGCAGTTCTTC. This chain joins TRBV5-1 and TRBJ2-1, with D hard to call. Germline V CDR1 and CDR2: SGHRS, YFSETQ. CDR3 length: 16 residues. V was pared by 0 bases and J by 6 bases, with 16 bases between.

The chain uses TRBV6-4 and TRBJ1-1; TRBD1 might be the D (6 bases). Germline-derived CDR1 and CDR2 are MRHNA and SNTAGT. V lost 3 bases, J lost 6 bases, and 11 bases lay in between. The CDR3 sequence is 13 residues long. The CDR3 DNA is TGTGCCAGCAGTGATGGTGCAGGGGCTGAAGCTTTCTTT. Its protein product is CASSDGAGAEAFF.

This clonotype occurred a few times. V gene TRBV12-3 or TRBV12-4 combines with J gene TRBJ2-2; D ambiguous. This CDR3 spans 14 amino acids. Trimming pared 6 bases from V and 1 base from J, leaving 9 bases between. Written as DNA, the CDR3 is TGTGCCAGCAGGCCCGACAAGAACACCGGGGAGCTGTTTTTT. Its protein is CASRPDKNTGELFF.

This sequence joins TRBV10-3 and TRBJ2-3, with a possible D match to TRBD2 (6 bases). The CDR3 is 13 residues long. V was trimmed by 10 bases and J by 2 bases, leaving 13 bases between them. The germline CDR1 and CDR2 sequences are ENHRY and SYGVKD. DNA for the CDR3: TGTGCCACCCGGGACTTTTCCACAGATACGCAGTATTTT. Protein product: CATRDFSTDTQYF.

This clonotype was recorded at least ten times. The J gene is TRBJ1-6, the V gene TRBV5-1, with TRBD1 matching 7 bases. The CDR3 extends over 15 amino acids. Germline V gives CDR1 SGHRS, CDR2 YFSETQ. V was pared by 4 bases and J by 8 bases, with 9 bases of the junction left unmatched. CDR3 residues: CASSRAGQRYSPLHF. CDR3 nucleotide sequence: TGCGCCAGCAGCCGAGCGGGACAGCGGTATTCACCCCTCCACTTT.

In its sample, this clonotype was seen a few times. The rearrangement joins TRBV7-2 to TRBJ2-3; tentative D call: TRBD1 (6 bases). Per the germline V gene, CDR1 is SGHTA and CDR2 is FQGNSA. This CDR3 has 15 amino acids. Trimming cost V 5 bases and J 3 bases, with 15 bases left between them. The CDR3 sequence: CASSPGTLTTDTQYF. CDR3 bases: TGTGCCAGCAGCCCCGGGACATTAACGACAGATACGCAGTATTTT.

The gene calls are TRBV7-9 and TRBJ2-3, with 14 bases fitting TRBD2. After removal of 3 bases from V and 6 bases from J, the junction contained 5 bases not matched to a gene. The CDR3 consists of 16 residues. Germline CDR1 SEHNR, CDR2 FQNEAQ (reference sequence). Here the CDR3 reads CASSLTSGRAVDTQYF. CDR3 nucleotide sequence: TGTGCCAGCAGCTTGACTAGCGGGAGGGCCGTGGATACGCAGTATTTT.

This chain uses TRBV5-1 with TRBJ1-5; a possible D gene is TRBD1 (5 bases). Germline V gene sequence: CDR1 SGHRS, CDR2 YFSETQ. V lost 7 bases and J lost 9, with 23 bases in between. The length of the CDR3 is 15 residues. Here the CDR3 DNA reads TGCGCCAGCGAAGGGAAGGACACGGGTATATGGCCCCAGCATTTT. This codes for CASEGKDTGIWPQHF.

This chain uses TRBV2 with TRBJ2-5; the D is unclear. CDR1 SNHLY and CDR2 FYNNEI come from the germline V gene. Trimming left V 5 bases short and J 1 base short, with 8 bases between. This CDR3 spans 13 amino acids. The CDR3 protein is CASSITVQETQYF. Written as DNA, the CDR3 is TGTGCCAGCAGTATCACAGTCCAAGAGACCCAGTACTTC.

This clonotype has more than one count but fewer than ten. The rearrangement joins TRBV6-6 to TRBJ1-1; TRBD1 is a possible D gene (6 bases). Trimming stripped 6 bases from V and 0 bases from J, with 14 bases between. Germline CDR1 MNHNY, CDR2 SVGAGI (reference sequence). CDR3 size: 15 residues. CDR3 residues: CASSDRQAMNTEAFF. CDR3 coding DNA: TGTGCCAGCAGCGACAGACAGGCCATGAACACTGAAGCTTTCTTT.

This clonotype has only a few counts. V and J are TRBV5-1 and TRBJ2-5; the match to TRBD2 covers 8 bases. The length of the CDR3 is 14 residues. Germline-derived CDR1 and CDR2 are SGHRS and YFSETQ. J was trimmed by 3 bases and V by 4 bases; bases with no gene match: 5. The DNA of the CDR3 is TGCGCCAGCAGCCCCCGGACTAGCAAAGAGACCCAGTACTTC. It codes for CASSPRTSKETQYF.

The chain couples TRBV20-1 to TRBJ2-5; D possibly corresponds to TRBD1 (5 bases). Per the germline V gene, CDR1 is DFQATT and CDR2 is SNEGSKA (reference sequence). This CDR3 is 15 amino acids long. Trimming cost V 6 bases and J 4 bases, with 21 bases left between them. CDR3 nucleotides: TGCAGTGCCCCGGAAGGGGCCAATGTAAGAGAGACCCAGTACTTC. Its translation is CSAPEGANVRETQYF.

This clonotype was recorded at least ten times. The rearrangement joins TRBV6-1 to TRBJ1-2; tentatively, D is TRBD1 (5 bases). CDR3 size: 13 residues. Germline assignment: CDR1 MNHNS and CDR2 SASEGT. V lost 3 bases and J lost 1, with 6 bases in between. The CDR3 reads CASSDRVNYGYTF. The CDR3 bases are TGTGCCAGCAGTGACAGGGTTAACTATGGCTACACCTTC.

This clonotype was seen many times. CDR3 sequence (DNA): TGTGCCAGCAGCTGGTTCGGGGCGGGCGGTTCCTACGAGCAGTACTTC. Amino acids: CASSWFGAGGSYEQYF. This chain joins TRBV7-9 and TRBJ2-7; D may match TRBD1 or TRBD2 (5 bases each). CDR3 length: 16 amino acids. The germline V and J ends were trimmed by 4 bases and 1 base, with 17 bases remaining between them. Germline lookup yields CDR1 SEHNR and CDR2 FQNEAQ (reference sequence). Full variable domain (rest looked up from reference TRBV7-9 and TRBJ2-7): DTGVSQNPRHKITKRGQNVTFRCDPISEHNRLYWYRQTLGQGPEFLTYFQNEAQLEKSRLLSDRFSAERPKGSFSTLEIQRTEQGDSAMYLCASSWFGAGGSYEQYFGPGTRLTVT.

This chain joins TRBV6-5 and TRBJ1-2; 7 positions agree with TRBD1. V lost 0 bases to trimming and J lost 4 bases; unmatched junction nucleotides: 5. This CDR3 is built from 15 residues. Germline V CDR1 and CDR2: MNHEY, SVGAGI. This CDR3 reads CASSYSVGTVYGYTF. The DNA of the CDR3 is TGTGCCAGCAGTTACTCTGTCGGGACAGTCTATGGCTACACCTTC.

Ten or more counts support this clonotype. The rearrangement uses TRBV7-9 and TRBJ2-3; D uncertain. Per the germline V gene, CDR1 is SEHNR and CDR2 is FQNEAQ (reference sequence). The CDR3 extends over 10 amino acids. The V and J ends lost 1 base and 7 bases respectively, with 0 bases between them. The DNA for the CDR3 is TGTGCCAGCAGCTTAGATACGCAGTATTTT. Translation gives CASSLDTQYF.

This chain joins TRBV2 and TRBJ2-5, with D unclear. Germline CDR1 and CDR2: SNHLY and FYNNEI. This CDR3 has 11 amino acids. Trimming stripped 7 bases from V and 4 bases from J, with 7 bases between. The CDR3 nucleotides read TGTGCCAGCACCGCCCGAGAGACCCAGTACTTC. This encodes CASTARETQYF. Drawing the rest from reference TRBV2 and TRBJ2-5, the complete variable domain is EPEVTQTPSHQVTQMGQEVILRCVPISNHLYFYWYRQILGQKVEFLVSFYNNEISEKSEIFDDQFSVERPDGSNFTLKIRSTKLEDSAMYFCASTARETQYFGPGTRLLVL.

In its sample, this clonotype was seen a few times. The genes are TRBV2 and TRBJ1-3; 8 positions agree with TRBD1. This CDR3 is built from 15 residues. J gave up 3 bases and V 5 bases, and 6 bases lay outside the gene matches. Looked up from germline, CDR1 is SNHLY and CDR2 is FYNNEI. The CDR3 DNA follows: TGTGCCAGCAGTTATTCGGACAGGGTTGGAAACACCATATATTTT. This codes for CASSYSDRVGNTIYF.

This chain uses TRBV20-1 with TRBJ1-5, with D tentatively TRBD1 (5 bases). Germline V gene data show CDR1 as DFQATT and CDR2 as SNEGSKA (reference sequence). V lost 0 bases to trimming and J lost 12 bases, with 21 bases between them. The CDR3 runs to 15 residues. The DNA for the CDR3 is TGCAGTGCTAGAGATCCAAGGGGAGATGGGGTGGTCCAGCATTTT. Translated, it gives CSARDPRGDGVVQHF.